One sample yielded the 10 T cell receptor beta chains listed below, sequenced in a study of blood T cell repertoires in COVID-19. Measured with immunoSEQ multiplex PCR; TCRdb has only the in-frame clones, and not every one. The sample has about 230,000 clones, approximately 82% seen once. Sequencing used peripheral blood. These receptor sequences come from a woman in her 70s with active or convalescent COVID-19.

V usage is TRBV2 and J usage is TRBJ2-2; perhaps TRBD1 as D (5 bases). The CDR3 runs to 13 residues. Germline CDR1 SNHLY, CDR2 FYNNEI. Trimming removed 6 bases at V and 5 bases at J, with 10 bases between. The CDR3 protein is CASSSTGTGELFF. The DNA for the CDR3 is TGTGCCAGCAGCTCCACAGGAACCGGGGAGCTGTTTTTT.

The chain's CDR3 is CASSLGGGGRETQYF. The CDR3 region has the DNA TGCGCCAGCAGCTTGGGCGGAGGAGGTCGAGAGACCCAGTACTTC. V is TRBV5-1 and J is TRBJ2-5, with a weak D call TRBD2 (5 bases). Germline CDR1 SGHRS, CDR2 YFSETQ. V shed 0 bases and J shed 4 bases, with 13 bases lying between them. The CDR3 is 15 residues long.

The chain carries TRBV19 and TRBJ1-6; D remains unclear. This CDR3 is built from 14 residues. Germline V lookup: CDR1 LNHDA, CDR2 SQIVND (reference sequence). Trimming removed 4 bases from V and 11 bases from J, with 15 bases in between. CDR3 loop: CASSTPWRGAPLHF. The CDR3 region has the DNA TGTGCCAGTAGTACCCCTTGGCGCGGGGCACCCCTCCACTTT. Filled out from reference TRBV19 and TRBJ1-6, the complete variable domain reads DGGITQSPKYLFRKEGQNVTLSCEQNLNHDAMYWYRQDPGQGLRLIYYSQIVNDFQKGDIAEGYSVSREKKESFPLTVTSAQKNPTAFYLCASSTPWRGAPLHFGNGTRLTVT.

The V call is TRBV6-6, the J call TRBJ2-7, with D perhaps matching TRBD2 (5 bases). Germline V lookup: CDR1 MNHNY, CDR2 SVGAGI (reference sequence). The CDR3 contains 13 residues. V was trimmed by 7 bases and J by 4 bases, leaving 14 bases between them. The CDR3 DNA reads as TGTGCCAGCATTCCGGGAATCGGGTACGAGCAGTACTTC. It specifies CASIPGIGYEQYF.

The DNA of the CDR3 is TGTGCCAGCACAGCCATCCCGTCGGGCGAGCAGTACTTC. This sequence encodes CASTAIPSGEQYF. The J gene is TRBJ2-7, the V gene TRBV9; D gene unclear. Looked up from germline, CDR1 is SGDLS and CDR2 is YYNGEE. V was shortened by 6 bases and J by 6 bases, with 16 bases between the two germline ends. The CDR3 totals 13 residues.

V usage is TRBV15 and J usage is TRBJ1-3; the D gene is possibly TRBD1 (5 bases). The CDR3 is 17 residues long. CDR1 and CDR2 (germline): LNHNV, YYDKDF (reference sequence). V gave up 2 bases and J gave up 0 bases, with 14 bases separating them. CDR3 sequence reads: CATSRNPTGGSGNTIYF. CDR3 nucleotide sequence: TGTGCCACCAGCAGAAATCCAACGGGGGGCTCTGGAAACACCATATATTTT.

The chain combines TRBV5-4 with TRBJ1-5; D remains unclear. The CDR3 extends over 14 amino acids. CDR1 SGHNT and CDR2 YYREEE come from the germline V gene (reference sequence). V lost 0 bases and J 1 base, leaving 5 bases between the germline ends. As DNA, the CDR3 is TGTGCCAGCAGCTTGGGACTGAGCAATCAGCCCCAGCATTTT. Protein sequence: CASSLGLSNQPQHF.

The rearrangement joins TRBV6-5 to TRBJ1-1; D is unresolved. Germline assignment: CDR1 MNHEY and CDR2 SVGAGI. The CDR3 covers 13 residues. Trimming pared 8 bases from V and 4 bases from J, leaving 14 bases between. CDR3 residues: CASGHQIGTEAFF. The DNA for the CDR3 is TGTGCCAGCGGGCACCAGATCGGCACTGAAGCTTTCTTT.

This chain connects TRBV11-2 to TRBJ1-2; 10 bases are a match to TRBD1. The CDR3 spans 14 residues. CDR1 is SGHAT, CDR2 FQNNGV, per germline. The V segment lost 4 bases and the J segment 2 bases; nucleotides outside the gene matches: 1. In nucleotides, the CDR3 is TGTGCCAGCAGCTCGACAGGGGGCAACTATGGCTACACCTTC. Encoded protein: CASSSTGGNYGYTF.

The CDR3 DNA sequence: TGCGCCAGCACCTCAACAGGGGGGGAGCCCTACGAGCAGTACTTC. Encoded protein: CASTSTGGEPYEQYF. The rearrangement links TRBV10-2 to TRBJ2-7; tentatively, D is TRBD1 (8 bases). The germline V gene has CDR1 WSHSY and CDR2 SAAADI. There are 15 residues in the CDR3. Trimming stripped 7 bases from V and 2 bases from J, with 18 bases between.